Listed here are 31 T cell receptor beta chains from one sample, sequenced in a study of neurological immune-mediated disorders. TCRdb independently ran MiXCR on the 5' RACE reads; one entry per CDR3 protein. The sample lists 26,000 or so distinct CDR3 sequences; more than 20% were seen once. Sample: PBMCs. Receptors originate from a woman aged 60-75 years in good health.

This clonotype was observed many times. CDR3: CSARDWGWDQETQYF. DNA for the CDR3: TGCAGTGCTAGAGACTGGGGTTGGGACCAAGAGACCCAGTACTTC. The chain carries TRBV20-1 and TRBJ2-5; D is ambiguous. Trimming cost V 0 bases and J 0 bases, with 11 bases left between them. The CDR3 runs 15 residues. Germline CDR1 and CDR2: DFQATT and SNEGSKA (reference sequence).

This clonotype occurred many times. V usage is TRBV4-1 and J usage is TRBJ1-1, with D unresolved. Germline V CDR1 and CDR2: MGHRA, YSYEKL. Trimming left V 4 bases short and J 3 bases short, with 12 bases between. The CDR3 runs 14 residues. The CDR3 spells CASSPGPLDTEAFF. The CDR3 nucleotides are TGCGCCAGCAGCCCCGGGCCCCTCGACACTGAAGCTTTCTTT.

The sample holds many counts of this clonotype. V gene TRBV6-2 or TRBV6-3 combines with J gene TRBJ2-7; possibly TRBD2 for D (6 bases). Germline CDR1 and CDR2: MNHEY and SVGEGT. The CDR3 has 12 amino acids. Trimming stripped 4 bases from V and 3 bases from J, with 7 bases between. CDR3 amino acids: CASSSGGYEQYF. In nucleotides, the CDR3 is TGTGCCAGCAGTTCCGGGGGCTACGAGCAGTACTTC.

The sample holds many counts of this clonotype. The CDR3 reads CASGGGIRETQYF. CDR3 DNA sequence: TGTGCCTCAGGGGGGGGAATAAGGGAGACCCAGTACTTC. This rearrangement joins TRBV28 to TRBJ2-5, with D perhaps assigned TRBD1 or TRBD2 (7 bases each). Germline V gene lookup returns CDR1 MDHEN and CDR2 SYDVKM. The CDR3 totals 13 residues. Trimming left V 11 bases short and J 5 bases short, with 18 bases between.

In this sample, this clonotype turned up many times. This rearrangement joins TRBV6-6 to TRBJ1-3; D perhaps matches TRBD1 (6 bases). This CDR3 is 16 amino acids long. V gave up 0 bases and J gave up 0 bases, with 9 bases separating them. Germline loops: CDR1 MNHNY, CDR2 SVGAGI (reference sequence). In DNA, the CDR3 is TGTGCCAGCAGTTACTCAAGGGGGGGCTCTGGAAACACCATATATTTT. It encodes CASSYSRGGSGNTIYF.

This clonotype was counted many times. J is TRBJ2-7 and V is TRBV4-1, with 8 nucleotides matching TRBD1. With 4 bases clipped from V and 3 bases from J, the junction kept 8 bases outside the gene matches. The CDR3 contains 15 residues. CDR1 is MGHRA, CDR2 YSYEKL, per germline. The CDR3 region has the DNA TGCGCCAGCAGCCCCGGATTGACAGGGGACTACGAGCAGTACTTC. Encoded protein: CASSPGLTGDYEQYF.

This clonotype was recorded at least ten times. This chain links TRBV7-2 with TRBJ2-5, with 12 bases lining up with TRBD2. The CDR3 loop spans 16 amino acids. V lost 2 bases to trimming and J lost 5 bases; unmatched junction nucleotides: 6. Germline assignment: CDR1 SGHTA and CDR2 FQGNSA. CDR3 residues: CASSLPGLAGRETQYF. CDR3 bases: TGTGCCAGCAGCTTACCGGGACTAGCGGGCCGGGAGACCCAGTACTTC. Based on the CDR3 plus reference TRBV7-2 and TRBJ2-5, the full variable domain is GAGVSQSPSNKVTEKGKDVELRCDPISGHTALYWYRQSLGQGLEFLIYFQGNSAPDKSGLPSDRFSAERTGGSVSTLTIQRTQQEDSAVYLCASSLPGLAGRETQYFGPGTRLLVL.

This clonotype showed up just a few times. V and J are TRBV30 and TRBJ1-2, with D possibly matching TRBD1 (6 bases). Trimming removed 0 bases at V and 4 bases at J, with 9 bases between. CDR3 length: 13 residues. The germline CDR1 and CDR2 sequences are GTSNPN and SVGIG (reference sequence). The DNA of the CDR3 is TGTGCCTGGAGTGTGGGGGGCCTCTATGGCTACACCTTC. Its translation is CAWSVGGLYGYTF.

This clonotype was recorded at least ten times. The chain uses TRBV7-2 and TRBJ2-7; 8 positions match TRBD2. The V gene's germline CDR1 is SGHTA and CDR2 FQGNSA. CDR3 length: 14 residues. The J segment lost 0 bases and the V segment lost 4 bases, leaving 2 bases of the junction unmatched. CDR3 sequence reads: CASSSGTSSYEQYF. The CDR3 DNA follows: TGTGCCAGCAGCTCTGGGACTAGCTCCTACGAGCAGTACTTC. Drawing the rest from reference TRBV7-2 and TRBJ2-7, the complete variable domain is GAGVSQSPSNKVTEKGKDVELRCDPISGHTALYWYRQSLGQGLEFLIYFQGNSAPDKSGLPSDRFSAERTGGSVSTLTIQRTQQEDSAVYLCASSSGTSSYEQYFGPGTRLTVT.

In its sample, this clonotype was seen many times. The chain links TRBV20-1 to TRBJ1-5; 8 bases are shared with TRBD1. V shed 3 bases, J shed 6 bases, and the junction held 13 bases outside the gene matches. The length of the CDR3 is 16 residues. Germline V lookup: CDR1 DFQATT, CDR2 SNEGSKA (reference sequence). Written as DNA, the CDR3 is TGCAGTGCTAGTAGCAGGACAGGGACCTTCCTTCAGCCCCAGCATTTT. Translating gives CSASSRTGTFLQPQHF.

This clonotype occurred many times. The chain carries TRBV20-1 and TRBJ2-7; D gene unclear. CDR1 DFQATT and CDR2 SNEGSKA come from the germline V gene (reference sequence). V dropped 4 bases and J dropped 3 bases, with 16 bases sitting between them. This CDR3 spans 14 amino acids. The CDR3 nucleotides are TGCAGTGCTACCGTGTCCAGCCGAATCTACGAGCAGTACTTC. Residues: CSATVSSRIYEQYF.

This clonotype was recorded many times. This chain uses TRBV7-9 with TRBJ1-2; 9 nucleotides align to TRBD1. The CDR3 sequence is 15 residues long. Germline assignment: CDR1 SEHNR and CDR2 FQNEAQ (reference sequence). V shed 4 bases, J shed 4 bases, and the junction held 7 bases outside the gene matches. In DNA form, the CDR3 reads TGTGCCAGCAGCTCCCCGGGACAGGGCCTCTATGGCTACACCTTC. It is translated as CASSSPGQGLYGYTF. The full variable domain, completed using reference TRBV7-9 and TRBJ1-2, is DTGVSQNPRHKITKRGQNVTFRCDPISEHNRLYWYRQTLGQGPEFLTYFQNEAQLEKSRLLSDRFSAERPKGSFSTLEIQRTEQGDSAMYLCASSSPGQGLYGYTFGSGTRLTVV.

Sample share makes this clonotype medium-sized (0.01 to 0.1%). The chain links TRBV10-3 to TRBJ2-3; no definite D call. V dropped 6 bases and J dropped 4 bases, with 14 bases sitting between them. This CDR3 comprises 14 residues. Germline V CDR1 and CDR2: ENHRY, SYGVKD. The CDR3 bases are TGTGCCATCAGCTTCGACCAAGGCGCAGATACGCAGTATTTT. Amino acid sequence: CAISFDQGADTQYF.

This clonotype has only one observation. The chain uses TRBV29-1 and TRBJ2-1, with unresolved D. CDR1 is SQVTM, CDR2 ANQGSEA, per germline. This CDR3 spans 14 amino acids. V lost 8 bases and J 4 bases, leaving 18 bases between the germline ends. CDR3 DNA: TGCAGCACCAGGTCAAGAACTGCTTACAATGAGCAGTTCTTC. It yields the protein CSTRSRTAYNEQFF.

This clonotype was seen at least ten times. The rearrangement uses TRBV20-1 and TRBJ2-3; TRBD1 agrees at 8 bases. Trimming cost V 7 bases and J 1 base; bases outside gene matches: 10. The CDR3 consists of 15 residues. Germline values: CDR1 DFQATT, CDR2 SNEGSKA (reference sequence). CDR3 amino acids: CSVGGPGGGTDTQYF. DNA for the CDR3: TGCAGTGTTGGTGGTCCAGGGGGCGGCACAGATACGCAGTATTTT.

This clonotype showed up many times. This chain connects TRBV6-4 to TRBJ2-1; TRBD2 aligns across 11 bases. Germline lookup yields CDR1 MRHNA and CDR2 SNTAGT. V shed 3 bases and J 5 bases; nucleotides not matched to a gene: 3. CDR3 length: 15 residues. This CDR3 is CASSEASGGHNEQFF. The CDR3 DNA reads TGTGCCAGCAGTGAGGCTAGCGGGGGGCACAATGAGCAGTTCTTC.

The genes are TRBV7-2 and TRBJ2-2; 10 bases align to TRBD2. The CDR3 spans 15 residues. CDR1 and CDR2 from the germline V gene are SGHTA and FQGNSA. The V and J ends lost 6 bases and 1 base, in that order; junction bases with no gene match: 2. The CDR3 region has the DNA TGTGCCAGCAGTTGGACTAGCGGGAACACCGGGGAGCTGTTTTTT. Protein sequence: CASSWTSGNTGELFF.

There are many counts of this clonotype. This chain uses TRBV7-9 with TRBJ1-1; D not resolved. Deletions cut 1 base from V and 4 bases from J, with 4 bases between. Germline V lookup: CDR1 SEHNR, CDR2 FQNEAQ (reference sequence). The CDR3 has 12 residues. The CDR3 protein is CASSLGATEAFF. The CDR3 nucleotides are TGTGCCAGCAGCTTAGGAGCCACTGAAGCTTTCTTT.

This clonotype was picked up many times. V usage is TRBV20-1 and J usage is TRBJ2-1; 7 bases align to TRBD2. Trimming at V came to 0 bases and at J to 4 bases, leaving 15 bases not matched to a gene. The CDR3 has 18 amino acids. Germline V CDR1 and CDR2: DFQATT, SNEGSKA (reference sequence). In nucleotides, the CDR3 is TGCAGTGCTAGAGATTGGCCCGCCGGAAGCGGGACTTACAATGAGCAGTTCTTC. This encodes CSARDWPAGSGTYNEQFF.

This clonotype came up many times. The rearrangement links TRBV20-1 to TRBJ2-3, with D maybe TRBD2 (6 bases). This CDR3 has 14 residues. Trimming pared 5 bases from V and 1 base from J, leaving 13 bases between. Germline V lookup: CDR1 DFQATT, CDR2 SNEGSKA (reference sequence). The CDR3 sequence: CSAPYLAGTDTQYF. CDR3 nucleotides: TGCAGTGCTCCATACTTAGCGGGCACAGATACGCAGTATTTT.

DNA for the CDR3: TGCGCCAGCAGCGCCGGGACAGTCTCCTACGAGCAGTACTTC. Protein: CASSAGTVSYEQYF. This chain connects TRBV5-1 to TRBJ2-7, with 7 bases aligning to TRBD1. Losses at the gene ends were 4 bases for V and 0 bases for J; bases not matched to a gene: 4. Germline CDR1 is SGHRS and CDR2 is YFSETQ. The CDR3 sequence is 14 residues long.

The V gene is TRBV27, the J gene TRBJ1-5; 10 nucleotides align to TRBD1. Losses at the gene ends were 9 bases for V and 9 bases for J; bases not matched to a gene: 5. CDR3 size: 12 residues. Germline CDR1 MNHEY, CDR2 SMNVEV (reference sequence). The DNA of the CDR3 is TGTGCCAGTATGGGACAGGGGACGCCCCAGCATTTT. Amino acid sequence: CASMGQGTPQHF.

There are many counts of this clonotype. V usage is TRBV7-2 and J usage is TRBJ2-7, with 7 bases lining up with TRBD2. Germline trimming cut 1 base from V and 0 bases from J; bases unmatched to any gene: 3. The CDR3 is 15 residues long. The germline gives CDR1 SGHTA, CDR2 FQGNSA. The CDR3 here is CASSLVAGGSYEQYF. CDR3 in DNA: TGTGCCAGCAGCTTAGTAGCGGGTGGCTCCTACGAGCAGTACTTC.

This clonotype showed up many times. The chain couples TRBV4-1 to TRBJ2-7; D tentatively fits TRBD1 or TRBD2 (5 bases each). CDR3 length equals 12 residues. The germline V gene has CDR1 MGHRA and CDR2 YSYEKL. Trimming stripped 4 bases from V and 8 bases from J, with 12 bases between. As DNA, the CDR3 is TGCGCCAGCAGCCCTTGGGACCGTAAGCAGTACTTC. This codes for CASSPWDRKQYF.

This clonotype was seen many times. The V call is TRBV3-1, the J call TRBJ2-2; perhaps TRBD2 as D (6 bases). The V gene lost 1 base and the J gene lost 2 bases, with 8 bases spanning the gap. CDR1 is LGHDT and CDR2 is YNNKEL in the germline V gene (reference sequence). The CDR3 has 15 amino acids. CDR3 sequence (DNA): TGTGCCAGCAGCCAAGTGGGGGGAAACACCGGGGAGCTGTTTTTT. Encoded protein: CASSQVGGNTGELFF.

This clonotype appeared many times. This sequence joins TRBV20-1 and TRBJ2-1, with 8 nucleotides matching TRBD1. With V trimmed by 6 bases and J by 4 bases, 11 bases remained unmatched. From germline, CDR1 is DFQATT and CDR2 SNEGSKA (reference sequence). This CDR3 comprises 15 residues. CDR3 loop: CSATYGQGLYNEQFF. CDR3 DNA sequence: TGCAGTGCGACATACGGACAGGGATTGTACAATGAGCAGTTCTTC.

This clonotype was recorded at least ten times. The CDR3 sequence is CASSERVETQYF. For the CDR3, the DNA is TGTGCCAGCAGTGAACGGGTTGAGACCCAGTACTTC. This chain links TRBV25-1 with TRBJ2-5; no firm D call. Per germline, CDR1 MGHDK and CDR2 SYGVNS. The CDR3 contains 12 residues. V gave up 2 bases and J gave up 5 bases, with 6 bases separating them. The entire variable domain, with the rest obtained from reference TRBV25-1 and TRBJ2-5, is as follows: EADIYQTPRYLVIGTGKKITLECSQTMGHDKMYWYQQDPGMELHLIHYSYGVNSTEKGDLSSESTVSRIRTEHFPLTLESARPSHTSQYLCASSERVETQYFGPGTRLLVL.

This clonotype was recorded a few times. This chain uses TRBV11-3 with TRBJ2-3, with 11 bases matching TRBD1. The CDR3 is 16 residues long. Germline V gene lookup returns CDR1 SGHNT and CDR2 YENEEA. With V trimmed by 5 bases and J by 3 bases, 7 bases remained unmatched. The CDR3: CASSPRTGGFTDTQYF. CDR3 sequence (DNA): TGTGCCAGCAGCCCCAGGACAGGGGGCTTTACAGATACGCAGTATTTT.

This clonotype was recorded many times. The chain has TRBV6-5 and TRBJ2-7, with D possibly TRBD2 on 6 matching bases. Trimming removed 7 bases from V and 3 bases from J, with 16 bases in between. CDR1 and CDR2 (germline): MNHEY, SVGAGI. The CDR3 totals 14 residues. The CDR3 nucleotides are TGTGCCAGCACCGAGGCGGGAACGGGCTACGAGCAGTACTTC. Amino acids: CASTEAGTGYEQYF.

This clonotype appeared many times. V usage is TRBV5-1 and J usage is TRBJ2-3; weak D call: TRBD1 (6 bases). Deletions cut 4 bases from V and 6 bases from J, with 18 bases between. The V gene's germline CDR1 is SGHRS and CDR2 YFSETQ. CDR3 length equals 15 residues. The chain's CDR3 is CASSLTGAGDDTQYF. CDR3 coding DNA: TGCGCCAGCAGCCTGACCGGGGCAGGGGATGATACGCAGTATTTT.

As concerns this clonotype: The junction departs from germline at one end; a sequencing error may be responsible. The chain employs TRBV19 and TRBJ1-5; 8 bases are a match to TRBD1. The CDR3 totals 14 residues. Germline CDR1 and CDR2: LNHDA and SQIVND (reference sequence). This chain's CDR3 is CASSRTGPNQHQHF. The CDR3 DNA sequence: TGTGCCAGTAGTAGGACAGGGCCCAATCAGCACCAGCATTTT.